Reported below is one TCR beta chain. Between the trimmed V and J ends, which lost 3 bases and 2 bases, there was a span of 8 bases. This CDR3 is 14 amino acids long. Per germline, CDR1 LGHDT and CDR2 YNNKEL (reference sequence). This sample was taken from a study of regulatory T cells in long-lasting Graves disease. Looking at the study overall: Treatment with antithyroid drugs for over 5 years, together with positive TSH receptor antibodies, meant persistent Graves' disease.

The time point denotes: persistent/refractory GD, antithyroid drugs over 5 years with positive TRAb. Generation of the TCR library employed RNA extracted from PBMCs. Graves' disease diagnosis followed American Thyroid Association guidelines. Investigators prepared the TCR beta libraries by applying iRepertoire HTBI primers and Arm-PCR of CDR3 regions. Each CDR3 protein gets one entry after TCRdb re-called the multiplex PCR reads with MiXCR. The profile shows 390,000 or so distinct CDR3 sequences, roughly 24% of them singletons. This TCR was recovered from a woman in her thirties or forties with Graves disease. This chain uses TRBV3-1 with TRBJ1-3; maybe TRBD1 (5 bases). The sample in question was peripheral blood mononuclear cells (PBMCs), obtained when the disease was refractory, from a patient treated with antithyroid drugs. CDR3 amino acids: CASSQGTAGNTIYF. The CDR3 DNA is TGTGCCAGCAGCCAGGGGACGGCTGGAAACACCATATATTTT.